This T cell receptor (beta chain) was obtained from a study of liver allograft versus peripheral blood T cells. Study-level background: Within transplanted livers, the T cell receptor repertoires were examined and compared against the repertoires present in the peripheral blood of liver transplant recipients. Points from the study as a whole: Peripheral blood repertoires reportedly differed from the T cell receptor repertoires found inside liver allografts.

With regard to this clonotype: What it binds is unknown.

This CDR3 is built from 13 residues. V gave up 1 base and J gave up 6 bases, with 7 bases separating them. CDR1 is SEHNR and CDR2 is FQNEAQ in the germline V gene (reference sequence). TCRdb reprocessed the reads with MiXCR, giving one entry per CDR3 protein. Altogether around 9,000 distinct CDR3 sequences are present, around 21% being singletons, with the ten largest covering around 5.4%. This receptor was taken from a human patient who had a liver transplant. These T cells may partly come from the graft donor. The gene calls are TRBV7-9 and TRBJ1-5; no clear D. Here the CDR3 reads CASSLGAGQPQHF. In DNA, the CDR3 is TGTGCCAGCAGCTTAGGCGCGGGTCAGCCCCAGCATTTT.